Listed here are 11 T cell receptor beta chains from one sample, sequenced in a study of neoadjuvant anti-PD-1 for oral cavity cancer. Repertoires were generated with immunoSEQ multiplex PCR, while TCRdb's copy carries only in-frame clones and drops some. The repertoire holds roughly 68,000 clones, with about 90% as singletons. Time point here: after neoadjuvant nivolumab, at surgical resection. The source was PBMCs, collected after nivolumab (anti-PD-1) treatment. These receptors originate from a person aged 40 to 85 with oral cavity squamous cell carcinoma.

The chain is built from TRBV19 and TRBJ1-2; maybe TRBD1 (6 bases). Trimming removed 6 bases at V and 3 bases at J, with 17 bases between. There are 15 residues in the CDR3. From germline, CDR1 is LNHDA and CDR2 SQIVND (reference sequence). As DNA, the CDR3 is TGTGCCAGTAGGACAGGCCGACAAAGACACTATGGCTACACCTTC. Translated, it gives CASRTGRQRHYGYTF.

The genes are TRBV6-5 and TRBJ1-1, with 7 nucleotides matching TRBD1. CDR1 MNHEY and CDR2 SVGAGI come from the germline V gene. After removal of 4 bases from V and 10 bases from J, the junction contained 15 bases not matched to a gene. The CDR3 contains 15 residues. CDR3 sequence reads: CASSSTPGGPISAFF. CDR3 nucleotide sequence: TGTGCCAGCAGTTCCACCCCAGGGGGACCTATTTCAGCTTTCTTT.

The CDR3 coding sequence is TGTGCCAGCAGTGAAGGCGGAGGGATGGCAAAACTGTTTTTT. Translation gives CASSEGGGMAKLFF. This chain links TRBV6-1 with TRBJ1-4; no firm D call. Germline V gene data show CDR1 as MNHNS and CDR2 as SASEGT. V lost 1 base, J lost 10 bases, and 13 bases lay in between. The CDR3 has 14 amino acids.

CDR3: CASRTGTGGFGGYTF. CDR3 DNA: TGCGCCAGCAGGACCGGGACAGGGGGCTTTGGTGGCTACACCTTC. The V and J genes are TRBV10-2 and TRBJ1-2; 12 bases line up with TRBD1. CDR1 and CDR2 from the germline V gene are WSHSY and SAAADI. The trim removed 6 bases at V and 7 bases at J, leaving 9 bases unmatched. This CDR3 contains 15 residues.

The chain has TRBV28 and TRBJ2-5; D is undetermined. Trimming took off 2 bases at V and 3 bases at J, with 13 bases between the two ends. Germline CDR1 and CDR2: MDHEN and SYDVKM. This CDR3 is 15 amino acids long. The CDR3 coding sequence is TGTGCCAGCAGTTTAATCGGAATTACAAAAGAGACCCAGTACTTC. It is translated as CASSLIGITKETQYF.

Only a few counts were recorded for this clone. The rearrangement joins TRBV6-6 to TRBJ1-1; possible D gene TRBD1, 5 bases. The CDR3 spans 14 residues. Germline lookup yields CDR1 MNHNY and CDR2 SVGAGI (reference sequence). The germline V and J ends were trimmed by 6 bases and 1 base, with 12 bases remaining between them. The CDR3 DNA sequence: TGTGCCAGCAGAGGTCCGGGGGGGAACACTGAAGCTTTCTTT. Encoded protein: CASRGPGGNTEAFF.

V is TRBV6-6 and J is TRBJ2-4; D not certain. CDR1 and CDR2 (germline): MNHNY, SVGAGI (reference sequence). Trimming cost V 2 bases and J 0 bases, with 8 bases left between them. The CDR3 loop spans 15 amino acids. The CDR3 is CASSYDQLAKNIQYF. The CDR3 bases are TGTGCCAGCAGTTACGATCAACTAGCCAAAAACATTCAGTACTTC.

The chain recombines TRBV11-1 with TRBJ2-1; tentatively, D is TRBD1 or TRBD2 (7 bases each). The length of the CDR3 is 19 residues. From germline, CDR1 is SGHAT and CDR2 FQDESV (reference sequence). The V end was cut by 5 bases, the J end by 7 bases, with 30 bases between. As DNA, the CDR3 is TGTGCCAGCAGCCCCGGGGGGTCCGGGACAGCCTTTTTGGGGAATGAGCAGTTCTTC. This translates into CASSPGGSGTAFLGNEQFF.

The chain has TRBV27 and TRBJ1-1; maybe TRBD1 (5 bases). The CDR3 runs to 13 residues. Deletions cut 2 bases from V and 7 bases from J, with 11 bases between. CDR1 and CDR2 from the germline V gene are MNHEY and SMNVEV (reference sequence). DNA for the CDR3: TGTGCCAGCAGTTTAAGGGAGGGGTATGAAGCTTTCTTT. It yields the protein CASSLREGYEAFF.

The rearrangement links TRBV5-4 to TRBJ2-2; D perhaps matches TRBD2 (7 bases). Germline V gene data show CDR1 as SGHNT and CDR2 as YYREEE (reference sequence). This CDR3 has 16 amino acids. Trimming cost V 4 bases and J 1 base, with 14 bases left between them. The CDR3: CASSDPRGGNTGELFF. For the CDR3, the DNA is TGTGCCAGCAGCGACCCTAGGGGGGGGAACACCGGGGAGCTGTTTTTT.

The chain carries TRBV2 and TRBJ2-7, with 13 bases identical to TRBD2. The CDR3 runs to 16 residues. With V trimmed by 6 bases and J by 5 bases, 10 bases remained unmatched. Germline V gene data show CDR1 as SNHLY and CDR2 as FYNNEI. The CDR3 DNA reads as TGTGCCAGCAGGGCAACTAGCGGGAGGGCCCGCGACGAGCAGTACTTC. Translating gives CASRATSGRARDEQYF.